This T cell receptor beta chain was sequenced in a study of T cell responses to AZD1222 COVID-19 vaccine (dated by TCRdb to about 2021). The study in broad terms: A total of around 240 trial participants underwent TCR sequencing, of whom roughly 210 had received two doses of AZD1222 and around 26 had received two doses of the MenACWY control vaccine. Trial participants were enrolled by age into subgroups of 18-55, 56-69 and 70-plus years, and roughly 160, 29 and 62 TCR-sequenced participants, respectively, were included in these subgroups.

Study-wide conclusions, independent of this receptor: After two AZD1222 doses, spike-specific TCR breadth and depth were significantly higher than at day 0 and than in MenACWY recipients. No day 14 peak-response samples were available, so repertoires were characterized only after the peak T cell response. CD4 TCRs associated with the vaccine covered the entire spike protein, and the dominant responses were in regions 160-218 and 743-854. In the small 56-69-year group, the increase in depth fell short of significance, most likely because of low power. Reportedly, almost half of the unique spike-specific TCRs recognized epitopes lying outside the regions that are mutated in the B.1.351 and B.1.1.7 variants. Only five or six AZD1222 recipients were SARS-CoV-2 seropositive at baseline, limiting conclusions about previously exposed vaccinees. Participants were mostly white British, with more females than males. The authors suggested clonal diversity may have been underestimated.

The CDR3 regions of human TCRbeta chains were subjected to immunosequencing. In the source study's methods: TCRs in the repertoires were compared against a reference library of SARS-CoV-2-specific TCRs that had been generated with the MIRA antigen-specificity platform. Breadth was defined as the fraction of unique TCRs that were SARS-CoV-2-associated, and depth was defined as the fraction of total T cells that were SARS-CoV-2-associated. Using the MIRA data, each spike-specific TCR was mapped to the spike region that the TCR reacts to and placed in a CD4 or CD8 class. Log10-transformed breadth and depth values were compared by one-way ANOVA with Sidak's multiple comparisons tests. TCRdb stores this immuneACCESS table with in-frame sequences only. Part of the clones is absent; in the studies checked, under half of the shortfall reflects unresolved V genes, and no reason is known for the rest. The V and J calls and clone size come from that table; D and trimming were worked out from the DNA. This sample gives about 81,000 clones in total; about 91% of them show up just once. Together, the top ten hold approximately 8% of the sample.

The CDR3 goes from the cysteine to the phenylalanine over 15 residues. The only DNA kept is the CDR3, 45 bases in frame from the first base. CDR1 WNHNN and CDR2 SYGVQD are derived from the germline V gene (reference sequence). Trimming costs V 0 bases and J 4 bases, and their ends lie 13 bases apart. Details on this clone: Its antigen specificity is not known. Per-base qualities were not stored, and no clone one base away is much larger.

Taken with the paper, the label for time point translates to: about 28 days (+/-7) after the second vaccine dose. AZD1222 recipients whose second dose came at about 4 weeks and those whose second dose came at about 12 weeks were combined into one group, since spike-specific TCR depth and breadth did not differ between the two schedules. Vaccinee samples came from UK trials COV001 and COV002, including a single-blind randomized controlled phase 2/3 trial of AZD1222 (ChAdOx1 nCoV-19) in healthy adults. Trial participant PBMC samples were collected at day 0 and day 28 after the second dose for TCRbeta chain sequencing.

The chain uses TRBV10-1 and TRBJ2-7; the best D guess is TRBD1, with 5 bases matching. This clonotype was sampled from an adult who received the AZD1222 COVID-19 vaccine. The sequenced sample was peripheral blood, obtained 28 days after the second AZD1222 dose. The DNA reads as follows: TGCGCCAGCAGTGAGTCTAGTGGGGCCGGGTACGAGCAGTACTTC. Its translation is CASSESSGAGYEQYF.